This entry describes one TCR beta chain. The junction does not match germline at one end; this may be a read error. Two-round multiplex PCR amplified TCR beta CDR3 from genomic DNA. Gene-specific primers for each TRBV and TRBJ gene drove first-round PCR. TCRdb redid the calling of the multiplex PCR reads with MiXCR, one entry per CDR3 protein. The sample shows 9,500 to 15,000 distinct CDR3 sequences, 54% of them seen only once. The data originate from a study of prognosis after radiotherapy for stage I lung cancer. CDR3 length: 16 amino acids. Per the germline V gene, CDR1 is MNHEY and CDR2 is SMNVEV (reference sequence).

The source material was PBMCs, sampled before or after stereotactic body radiation therapy (not recorded which). The gene calls are TRBV27 and TRBJ2-2; maybe TRBD2 (5 bases). The TCR originated in a donor aged 50 or older with non-small cell lung cancer. As DNA, the CDR3 is TGTGCCAGCAGTTTGGCCCCTGTGTCAAGGACCGGGGATCTGTTTTTT. As protein: CASSLAPVSRTGDLFF.